The clone carrying this TCR beta chain was counted between two and nine times. Its antigen is undetermined. MiXCR was run by TCRdb on the RACE reads, yielding one entry per CDR3 protein. The sample holds about 300,000 distinct CDR3 sequences, around 5.5% seen once. The data stem from a study of human T cells and chemical hapten exposure. In the study overall: Minor pooled library volume differences mainly drove per-sample TCR yield variation.

Findings and caveats of the study: Expanded TCRs grouped into significantly more large CDR3 similarity clusters than controls produced.

The germline V gene encodes CDR1 MNHNS and CDR2 SASEGT. This CDR3 has 18 amino acids. V trimming: 6 bases; J trimming: 1 base; junction bases outside the gene matches: 13. Time point: pre-sensitization, week 0. The treatment is: therapeutic diphenylcyclopropenone sensitization with weekly scalp DPC. The chain recombines TRBV6-1 with TRBJ1-5; TRBD1 matches 9 bases. Specimen: whole blood, collected in connection with sensitization to the hapten diphenylcyclopropenone (DPC). The receptor was derived from a young woman with alopecia areata. Some clones in this sample may be carry-over from other donors' samples. CDR3 sequence (DNA): TGTGCCAGCAGCCCCGACAGGGGGTGGGATCCGAGCAATCAGCCCCAGCATTTT. It yields the protein CASSPDRGWDPSNQPQHF.